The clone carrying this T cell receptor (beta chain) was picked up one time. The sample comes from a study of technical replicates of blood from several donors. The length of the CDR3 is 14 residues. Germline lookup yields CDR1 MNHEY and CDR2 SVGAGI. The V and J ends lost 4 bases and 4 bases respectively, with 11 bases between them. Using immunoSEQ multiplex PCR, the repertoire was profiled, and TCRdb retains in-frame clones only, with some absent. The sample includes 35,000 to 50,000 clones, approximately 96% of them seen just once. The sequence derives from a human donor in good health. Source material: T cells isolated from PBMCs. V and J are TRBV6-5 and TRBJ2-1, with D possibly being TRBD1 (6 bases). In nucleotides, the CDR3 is TGTGCCAGCAGTTGGGCACAGGGTTACAATGAGCAGTTCTTC. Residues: CASSWAQGYNEQFF.